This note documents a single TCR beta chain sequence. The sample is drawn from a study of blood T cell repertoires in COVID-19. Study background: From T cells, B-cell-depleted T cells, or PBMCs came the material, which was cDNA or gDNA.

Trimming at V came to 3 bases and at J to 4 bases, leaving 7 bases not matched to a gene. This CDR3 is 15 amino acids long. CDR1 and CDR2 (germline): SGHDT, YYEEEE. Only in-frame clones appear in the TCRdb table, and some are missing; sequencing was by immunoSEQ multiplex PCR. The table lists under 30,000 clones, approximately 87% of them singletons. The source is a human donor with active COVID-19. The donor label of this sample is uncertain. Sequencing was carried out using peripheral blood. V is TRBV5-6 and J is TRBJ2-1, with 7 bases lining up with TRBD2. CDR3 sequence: CASSSREVSYNEQFF. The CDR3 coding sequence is TGTGCCAGCAGCTCACGGGAGGTTTCTTACAATGAGCAGTTCTTC.